The 30 T cell receptor beta chains below all came from one sample that was sequenced in a study of T cell clones after liver transplantation. The data were produced by immunoSEQ multiplex PCR, yet TCRdb's version contains in-frame clones alone and is incomplete. In the table there are 50,000 to 55,000 clones, about 67% of which are singletons. The sample here was CD4+ T cells from blood, taken less than 70 months after liver transplant. These receptors all come from a human patient who received a liver transplant. The graft donor may be the source of some T cells.

This chain joins TRBV19 and TRBJ2-1, with D possibly matching TRBD1 (7 bases). There are 14 residues in the CDR3. Germline V CDR1 and CDR2: LNHDA, SQIVND (reference sequence). Trimming took 6 bases from V and 8 from J, leaving 17 bases between them. CDR3: CASRRRGQGYEQFF. CDR3 in DNA: TGTGCCAGTAGGAGGAGGGGGCAGGGCTATGAGCAGTTCTTC.

This rearrangement joins TRBV4-1 to TRBJ1-1; 10 nucleotides align to TRBD1. CDR1 is MGHRA and CDR2 is YSYEKL in the germline V gene. This CDR3 is built from 19 residues. The trim removed 1 base at V and 1 base at J, leaving 12 bases unmatched. For the CDR3, the DNA is TGCGCCAGCAGCCAAGTTAATCCGGGACAGGGGCCACCGAACACTGAAGCTTTCTTT. Amino acid sequence: CASSQVNPGQGPPNTEAFF.

This clone was counted only a few times. This rearrangement joins TRBV18 to TRBJ2-3; a possible D gene is TRBD2 (6 bases). The CDR3 totals 18 residues. Trimming shortened V by 0 bases and J by 7 bases, and 23 bases separated the two germline ends. Germline-derived CDR1 and CDR2 are KGHSH and LQKENI. The CDR3 nucleotides read TGTGCCAGCTCACCACCCCGGAGGGTCCCTACCGCGGGGAATACGCAGTATTTT. It specifies CASSPPRRVPTAGNTQYF.

The chain recombines TRBV9 with TRBJ2-7; D possibly corresponds to TRBD2 (5 bases). Germline lookup yields CDR1 SGDLS and CDR2 YYNGEE. Deletions cut 0 bases from V and 5 bases from J, with 12 bases between. This CDR3 contains 14 residues. The CDR3: CASSVEAIGNEQYF. CDR3 DNA: TGTGCCAGCAGCGTAGAGGCAATCGGGAACGAGCAGTACTTC. The full variable domain, rest sourced from reference TRBV9 and TRBJ2-7, is DSGVTQTPKHLITATGQRVTLRCSPRSGDLSVYWYQQSLDQGLQFLIQYYNGEERAKGNILERFSAQQFPDLHSELNLSSLELGDSALYFCASSVEAIGNEQYFGPGTRLTVT.

This chain connects TRBV11-2 to TRBJ1-1; 8 bases are a match to TRBD1. The V gene's germline CDR1 is SGHAT and CDR2 FQNNGV. The ends lost 5 bases at V and 4 bases at J; junction bases unmatched: 6. The CDR3 has 14 amino acids. CDR3 residues: CASSPTGVGTEAFF. In DNA form, the CDR3 reads TGTGCCAGCAGCCCGACAGGGGTAGGCACTGAAGCTTTCTTT.

The rearrangement uses TRBV6-4 and TRBJ1-6, with TRBD1 as a possible D gene (5 bases). The CDR3 loop spans 13 amino acids. Germline V gene lookup returns CDR1 MRHNA and CDR2 SNTAGT. V was trimmed by 0 bases and J by 15 bases, leaving 12 bases between them. The CDR3 DNA follows: TGTGCCAGCAGTGACTCGGGCGGGGCAGTCCTCCACTTT. Amino acids: CASSDSGGAVLHF.

This clone has just one count. Its ends do not fully match the called genes, so a read error is possible. The genes are TRBV7-9 and TRBJ1-3; perhaps TRBD1 as D (5 bases). CDR1 and CDR2 from the germline V gene are SEHNR and FQNEAQ (reference sequence). The CDR3 extends over 14 amino acids. The CDR3 sequence: CASILTGLGNTIYF. The CDR3 DNA reads as TGTGCCAGCATCTTAACAGGCCTTGGAAACACCATATATTTT.

CDR3 in amino acids: CASSVPGLSSYNEQFF. As DNA, the CDR3 is TGTGCCAGCAGCGTCCCGGGACTTAGCTCCTACAATGAGCAGTTCTTC. The rearrangement uses TRBV5-6 and TRBJ2-1; possible D gene TRBD2, 6 bases. V shed 4 bases and J shed 0 bases, with 14 bases lying between them. The CDR3 contains 16 residues. From germline, CDR1 is SGHDT and CDR2 YYEEEE.

This clone came up once. The rearrangement joins TRBV19 to TRBJ1-4; TRBD1 agrees at 10 bases. V gave up 4 bases and J gave up 3 bases; unmatched junction bases: 5. From germline, CDR1 is LNHDA and CDR2 SQIVND (reference sequence). The CDR3 has 16 residues. This chain's CDR3 is CASSNRQGAANEKLFF. The CDR3 DNA reads as TGTGCCAGTAGTAATCGACAGGGGGCAGCTAATGAAAAACTGTTTTTT.

The rearrangement joins TRBV11-2 to TRBJ2-2; the D gene is possibly TRBD2 (5 bases). Per germline, CDR1 SGHAT and CDR2 FQNNGV. Trimming stripped 3 bases from V and 4 bases from J, with 9 bases between. CDR3 length equals 14 residues. Here the CDR3 reads CASSFGVGTGELFF. The CDR3, as DNA: TGTGCCAGCAGCTTCGGGGTCGGCACCGGGGAGCTGTTTTTT.

This chain joins TRBV7-9 and TRBJ1-4, with no clear D. The CDR3 extends over 14 amino acids. Per germline, CDR1 SEHNR and CDR2 FQNEAQ (reference sequence). V lost 1 base and J 5 bases, leaving 8 bases between the germline ends. The CDR3 sequence is CASSLVDQNEKLFF. The CDR3, as DNA: TGTGCCAGCAGCTTAGTTGATCAGAATGAAAAACTGTTTTTT.

J is TRBJ2-7 and V is TRBV14; TRBD2 matches 13 bases. The V gene end was trimmed by 4 bases and the J gene end by 2 bases; junction bases not matched to a gene: 8. CDR3 length: 17 amino acids. Looked up from germline, CDR1 is SGHDN and CDR2 is FVKESK. The CDR3 loop reads CASSLRGTSGTTYEQYF. Written as DNA, the CDR3 is TGTGCCAGCAGCCTACGCGGGACTAGCGGGACTACCTACGAGCAGTACTTC.

The V and J genes are TRBV2 and TRBJ1-6; D remains unclear. Trimming left V 7 bases short and J 8 bases short, with 12 bases between. CDR1 SNHLY and CDR2 FYNNEI come from the germline V gene. CDR3 size: 13 residues. The CDR3 spells CASIRVRDSPLHF. The CDR3 DNA reads as TGTGCCAGCATCCGGGTACGGGATTCACCCCTCCACTTT.

V and J are TRBV28 and TRBJ2-5, with a tentative D call TRBD2 (6 bases). From germline, CDR1 is MDHEN and CDR2 SYDVKM. CDR3 length equals 12 residues. Trimming pared 7 bases from V and 4 bases from J, leaving 10 bases between. The chain's CDR3 is CASTAGIETQYF. CDR3 nucleotides: TGTGCCAGCACCGCGGGAATAGAGACCCAGTACTTC.

This clone occurred a few times. The rearrangement uses TRBV21-1 and TRBJ2-7. TRBV21-1 is deemed a pseudogene. The CDR3 contains 15 residues. The CDR3 loop reads CASSKGRRGAYEQYF. CDR3 nucleotide sequence: TGTGCCAGCAGCAAAGGGAGGAGGGGGGCCTACGAGCAGTACTTC.

The chain employs TRBV11-2 and TRBJ1-4; D is ambiguous. This CDR3 is built from 15 residues. Trimming stripped 5 bases from V and 1 base from J, with 11 bases between. Germline V lookup: CDR1 SGHAT, CDR2 FQNNGV. The CDR3 DNA sequence: TGTGCCAGCAGCCCGCTGACGGGAACTAATGAAAAACTGTTTTTT. It is translated as CASSPLTGTNEKLFF. Variable domain in full (rest from reference TRBV11-2 and TRBJ1-4): EAGVAQSPRYKIIEKRQSVAFWCNPISGHATLYWYQQILGQGPKLLIQFQNNGVVDDSQLPKDRFSAERLKGVDSTLKIQPAKLEDSAVYLCASSPLTGTNEKLFFGSGTQLSVL.

The rearrangement links TRBV7-6 to TRBJ1-6; D remains ambiguous. The CDR3 sequence is 14 residues long. Trimming left V 4 bases short and J 7 bases short, with 11 bases between. From germline, CDR1 is SGHVS and CDR2 FNYEAQ. The CDR3 here is CASSSDAGNSPLHF. CDR3 coding DNA: TGTGCCAGCAGCTCGGACGCCGGGAATTCACCCCTCCACTTT.

The CDR3 DNA follows: TGTGCCAGCGCAGGGAACTCTGGAAACACCATATATTTT. Encoded protein: CASAGNSGNTIYF. This chain joins TRBV9 and TRBJ1-3; possible D gene TRBD1, 5 bases. Trimming took off 7 bases at V and 0 bases at J, with 8 bases between the two ends. The CDR3 consists of 13 residues. From germline, CDR1 is SGDLS and CDR2 YYNGEE.

The J gene is TRBJ2-1, the V gene TRBV23-1, with 7 bases fitting TRBD1. TRBV23-1 is noted as an ORF with a role that remains uncertain. The CDR3 totals 17 residues. The trim removed 8 bases at V and 1 base at J, leaving 14 bases unmatched. The DNA of the CDR3 is TGCGCCAGCGGGGCTTACAGGGGTCTCCTTTCCTACAATGAGCAGTTCTTC. Its translation: CASGAYRGLLSYNEQFF.

The chain combines TRBV28 with TRBJ1-3; 9 bases are shared with TRBD1. The V gene end was trimmed by 4 bases and the J gene end by 3 bases; junction bases not matched to a gene: 10. Germline CDR1 MDHEN, CDR2 SYDVKM. The CDR3 has 17 residues. CDR3 nucleotides: TGTGCCAGCAGTTCCCCCCTCGGGACAGGGATTGGAAACACCATATATTTT. Encoded protein: CASSSPLGTGIGNTIYF.

On this clone: Distinct nucleotide sequences in the sample also encode this CDR3. V gene TRBV19 combines with J gene TRBJ1-1, with TRBD1 identical over 9 bases. CDR3 length: 15 residues. The germline gives CDR1 LNHDA, CDR2 SQIVND (reference sequence). Trimming at V came to 5 bases and at J to 4 bases, leaving 8 bases not matched to a gene. CDR3 loop: CASSLRTGAITEAFF. Here the CDR3 DNA reads TGTGCCAGTAGTCTCAGGACAGGGGCCATCACTGAAGCTTTCTTT.

The V call is TRBV9, the J call TRBJ2-6, with 10 bases matching TRBD1. The CDR3 extends over 18 amino acids. The trim removed 3 bases at V and 4 bases at J, leaving 10 bases unmatched. Per germline, CDR1 SGDLS and CDR2 YYNGEE. CDR3: CASSAQTGGGSGANVLTF. As DNA, the CDR3 is TGTGCCAGCAGCGCCCAGACAGGGGGCGGTTCCGGGGCCAACGTCCTGACTTTC. Combining the CDR3 with reference TRBV9 and TRBJ2-6 gives the whole variable domain DSGVTQTPKHLITATGQRVTLRCSPRSGDLSVYWYQQSLDQGLQFLIQYYNGEERAKGNILERFSAQQFPDLHSELNLSSLELGDSALYFCASSAQTGGGSGANVLTFGAGSRLTVL.

The chain has TRBV6-4 and TRBJ1-2; TRBD1 matches at 11 bases. CDR3 size: 15 residues. Per the germline V gene, CDR1 is MRHNA and CDR2 is SNTAGT. Trimming at V came to 9 bases and at J to 3 bases, leaving 9 bases not matched to a gene. As DNA, the CDR3 is TGTGCCAGAGCACTCAGGACAGGGGGCGACTATGGCTACACCTTC. It yields the protein CARALRTGGDYGYTF.

The chain couples TRBV2 to TRBJ2-3; 11 bases agree with TRBD2. The CDR3 extends over 16 amino acids. V was pared by 6 bases and J by 1 base, with 6 bases of the junction left unmatched. CDR1 and CDR2 from the germline V gene are SNHLY and FYNNEI. The CDR3 DNA sequence: TGTGCCAGCAGGAATAGCGGGGGGGCCGGCACAGATACGCAGTATTTT. It translates to CASRNSGGAGTDTQYF.

V gene TRBV7-6 combines with J gene TRBJ1-2; D is possibly TRBD1 (5 bases). The V gene's germline CDR1 is SGHVS and CDR2 FNYEAQ. This CDR3 spans 13 amino acids. V gave up 3 bases and J gave up 4 bases, with 9 bases separating them. The CDR3 region has the DNA TGTGCCAGCAGCTTCGGTGGGGGCTATGGCTACACCTTC. Protein: CASSFGGGYGYTF. Based on the CDR3 plus reference TRBV7-6 and TRBJ1-2, the full variable domain is GAGVSQSPRYKVTKRGQDVALRCDPISGHVSLYWYRQALGQGPEFLTYFNYEAQQDKSGLPNDRFSAERPEGSISTLTIQRTEQRDSAMYRCASSFGGGYGYTFGSGTRLTVV.

The V and J genes are TRBV7-2 and TRBJ2-2, with 7 bases lining up with TRBD1. J gave up 0 bases and V 2 bases, and 0 bases lay outside the gene matches. Per germline, CDR1 SGHTA and CDR2 FQGNSA. The CDR3 spans 15 residues. CDR3 DNA: TGTGCCAGCAGCTTACAGGGGGCGAACACCGGGGAGCTGTTTTTT. This codes for CASSLQGANTGELFF.

The V gene is TRBV4-2, the J gene TRBJ2-7; a possible D gene is TRBD2 (5 bases). V was cut by 4 bases and J by 0 bases, with 19 bases left in between. There are 17 residues in the CDR3. Germline V gene data show CDR1 as LGHNA and CDR2 as YNFKEQ. The CDR3 reads CASSRDVGLPTSYEQYF. CDR3 nucleotide sequence: TGTGCCAGCAGCCGAGACGTCGGACTTCCTACCTCCTACGAGCAGTACTTC.

The J gene is TRBJ1-5, the V gene TRBV6-6, with D maybe TRBD1 (6 bases). Germline assignment: CDR1 MNHNY and CDR2 SVGAGI (reference sequence). CDR3 size: 13 residues. With 7 bases removed from V and 5 bases from J, the gap between germline ends came to 12 bases. The chain's CDR3 is CASTRGDHQPQHF. In DNA, the CDR3 is TGTGCCAGCACAAGGGGGGACCATCAGCCCCAGCATTTT.

This clone was counted a single time. This chain joins TRBV18 and TRBJ2-2; D call uncertain. CDR1 and CDR2 from the germline V gene are KGHSH and LQKENI. V was cut by 3 bases and J by 6 bases, with 11 bases left in between. The CDR3 has 14 residues. CDR3 in amino acids: CASSPGSAPGELFF. CDR3 DNA sequence: TGTGCCAGCTCACCGGGAAGTGCGCCCGGGGAGCTGTTTTTT.

V and J are TRBV4-2 and TRBJ2-3; tentatively, D is TRBD1 (5 bases). In germline, CDR1 is LGHNA, CDR2 YNFKEQ. V was pared by 0 bases and J by 4 bases, with 11 bases between. The length of the CDR3 is 15 residues. CDR3 nucleotides: TGTGCCAGCAGCCAAGAGGAAGGGGTGCCAGATACGCAGTATTTT. Amino acids: CASSQEEGVPDTQYF.